A selection of T cell receptor beta chains follows, all from one sample in a study of T cells after yellow fever vaccination. TCRdb redid the calling of the 5' RACE reads with MiXCR, one entry per CDR3 protein. Of tens of thousands of distinct CDR3 sequences listed, over 5% are singletons. The sequencing used PBMCs, either bulk or a sorted T-cell subset (CD4+, CD8+, memory, or dextramer-sorted; not recorded which), collected on the day of the yellow fever booster vaccination. Receptors were obtained from a young man who received the YFV17D yellow fever vaccine. CDR3s include the opening cysteine and the closing phenylalanine or tryptophan. Fields, in order: clone size, V gene, D gene, J gene, CDR3 protein. A D gene is named only where the DNA matches it firmly. Part of the rows lack a size; the others show once, few, many or a class for expanded clones.

size: many; V: TRBV29-1; D: -; J: TRBJ2-1; CDR3: CSVGKGGLDEQFF
size: many; V: TRBV7-8; D: -; J: TRBJ1-5; CDR3: CASSLDRSNQPQHF
size: many; V: TRBV9; D: -; J: TRBJ2-3; CDR3: CASSESSTDTQYF
size: many; V: TRBV20-1; D: TRBD2; J: TRBJ2-7; CDR3: CSAPASGRGVGQQYF
size: few; V: TRBV20-1; D: TRBD1; J: TRBJ1-4; CDR3: CSARVGTGRNEKLFF
size: many; V: TRBV15; D: TRBD2; J: TRBJ2-1; CDR3: CATSSLAGAYNEQFF
size: many; V: TRBV20-1; D: -; J: TRBJ1-6; CDR3: CSQGQYNSPLHF
size: many; V: TRBV15; D: -; J: TRBJ2-3; CDR3: CATSRDQDTQYF
size: many; V: TRBV27; D: TRBD2; J: TRBJ2-5; CDR3: CASSLGGVLVETQYF
size: many; V: TRBV10-1; D: -; J: TRBJ2-1; CDR3: CASRGFENEQFF
size: many; V: TRBV7-8; D: TRBD2; J: TRBJ2-7; CDR3: CASSVTSGRSYEQYF
size: many; V: TRBV7-2; D: -; J: TRBJ2-5; CDR3: CASSFLWGGETQYF
size: -; V: TRBV2; D: -; J: TRBJ1-3; CDR3: CASRDREHNF
size: many; V: TRBV29-1; D: -; J: TRBJ2-3; CDR3: CSVDLGLGTDTQYF
size: many; V: TRBV2; D: TRBD2; J: TRBJ2-2; CDR3: CASSWAGGTGELFF
size: many; V: TRBV4-3; D: -; J: TRBJ2-3; CDR3: CASSQGSSATDTQYF
size: many; V: TRBV10-1; D: -; J: TRBJ2-2; CDR3: CAGEGGELFF
size: few; V: TRBV15; D: TRBD1; J: TRBJ2-7; CDR3: CATSRDRTGGYEQYF
size: many; V: TRBV25-1; D: -; J: TRBJ1-5; CDR3: CASSISNQPQHF
size: -; V: TRBV5-4; D: -; J: TRBJ2-5; CDR3: CASSLAAGAGEETQYF
size: few; V: TRBV10-2; D: TRBD1; J: TRBJ2-2; CDR3: CASSTGTDTGELFF
size: many; V: TRBV20-1; D: -; J: TRBJ1-2; CDR3: CSARDLGRNYGYTF
size: many; V: TRBV7-2; D: TRBD1; J: TRBJ2-7; CDR3: CASSPTGWYEQYF
size: many; V: TRBV12-3/TRBV12-4; D: -; J: TRBJ2-7; CDR3: CASRSLSEQYF
size: many; V: TRBV2; D: -; J: TRBJ1-1; CDR3: CASPGEARNTEAFF
size: many; V: TRBV7-2; D: -; J: TRBJ2-3; CDR3: CASSRPEGDTQYF
size: many; V: TRBV12-3/TRBV12-4; D: TRBD1; J: TRBJ2-2; CDR3: CASRRPGGPGTGELFF
size: -; V: TRBV20-1; D: -; J: TRBJ2-1; CDR3: CSASMSGGEDEQFF
size: many; V: TRBV7-2; D: TRBD1; J: TRBJ1-2; CDR3: CASSSDRGYYGYTF